This is a list of T cell receptor beta chains from one sample in a study of T cell responses to AZD1222 COVID-19 vaccine. Profiling relied on immunoSEQ multiplex PCR, and the TCRdb table lists in-frame clones only, not all of them. The sample shows around 190,000 clones, approximately 94% of them seen only once. Sequencing used peripheral blood, obtained 28 days after the second AZD1222 dose. Receptors originate from an adult who received the AZD1222 COVID-19 vaccine. The CDR3 runs from the conserved cysteine through the conserved F or W. The D gene is left open where the match is weak. Only some rows state a clone size, as once, few, many or a class for expanded clones.

TRBV7-8	.	.	TRBJ1-4	CASSFYGGEKLFF	TGTGCCAGCAGCTTTTATGGTGGTGAAAAACTGTTTTTT
TRBV11-3	.	.	TRBJ1-6	CASSLDGHNSPLHF	TGTGCCAGCAGCTTAGACGGGCATAATTCACCCCTCCACTTT
TRBV19	.	.	TRBJ2-4	CASSISLPSDIQYF	TGTGCCAGTAGTATTAGTTTACCCAGTGACATTCAGTACTTC
TRBV5-6	.	.	TRBJ1-2	CASSLPQDVYYGYTF	TGTGCCAGCAGCCTTCCACAGGACGTTTACTATGGCTACACCTTC
TRBV11-3	.	.	TRBJ2-1	CASSLGRYHEQFF	TGTGCCAGCAGCTTGGGGCGGTACCATGAGCAGTTCTTC
TRBV11-2	.	.	TRBJ2-7	CASSSQTGDHEQYF	TGTGCCAGCAGCTCCCAGACCGGGGATCACGAGCAGTACTTC
TRBV19	TRBD1	.	TRBJ1-1	CATHDRGGGTEAFF	TGTGCCACCCACGACAGGGGTGGGGGCACTGAAGCTTTCTTT
TRBV6-5	.	.	TRBJ1-1	CASSYSGERGAEAFF	TGTGCCAGCAGTTACTCGGGTGAACGGGGGGCTGAAGCTTTCTTT
TRBV9	TRBD2	.	TRBJ2-1	CASSLSGGGVRNEQFF	TGTGCCAGCAGCCTTAGTGGGGGAGGGGTTAGGAATGAGCAGTTCTTC
TRBV27	.	.	TRBJ1-2	CASSLQGKYGYTF	TGTGCCAGCAGTCTTCAGGGGAAGTACGGCTACACCTTC
TRBV5-6	.	.	TRBJ1-2	CASSTGVHWSNYGYTF	TGTGCCAGCAGCACTGGCGTACATTGGAGTAACTATGGCTACACCTTC
TRBV6-1	.	.	TRBJ2-7	CASSEGVKWGYEQYF	TGTGCCAGCAGTGAAGGAGTAAAATGGGGTTACGAGCAGTACTTC
TRBV5-1	TRBD1	.	TRBJ2-3	CASSLVRDRSTDTQYF	TGCGCCAGCAGCTTGGTTCGGGACAGAAGCACAGATACGCAGTATTTT
TRBV12-3/TRBV12-4	.	.	TRBJ1-2	CASSLGTDYGYTF	TGTGCCAGCAGTTTGGGGACGGACTATGGCTACACCTTC
TRBV2	.	.	TRBJ1-5	CASSGGGGNQPQHF	TGTGCCAGCAGTGGAGGAGGGGGAAATCAGCCCCAGCATTTT
TRBV14	.	.	TRBJ1-1	CASSPHASTGTNTEAFF	TGTGCCAGCAGCCCTCACGCCTCCACAGGGACGAACACTGAAGCTTTCTTT
TRBV6-1	TRBD2	.	TRBJ2-1	CASSEDVGLAGGPYNEQFF	TGTGCCAGCAGTGAGGATGTGGGACTAGCGGGGGGGCCCTACAATGAGCAGTTCTTC
TRBV30	.	.	TRBJ2-7	CAWRKLDLAGQYF	TGTGCCTGGAGGAAATTGGACCTGGCCGGGCAGTACTTC
TRBV6-5	TRBD1	once	TRBJ1-5	CASQGAHQPQHF	TGTGCCAGTCAGGGGGCGCATCAGCCCCAGCATTTT
TRBV5-4	.	.	TRBJ1-1	CASSSGGRGDTEAFF	TGTGCCAGCAGCTCGGGGGGGCGCGGGGACACTGAAGCTTTCTTT
TRBV4-3	.	.	TRBJ2-1	CASSQDLKGVLNEQFF	TGCGCCAGCAGCCAAGATCTCAAGGGTGTCTTGAATGAGCAGTTCTTC
TRBV6-4	TRBD2	.	TRBJ2-1	CASSALAGGPNEQFF	TGTGCCAGCAGTGCACTAGCGGGAGGGCCCAATGAGCAGTTCTTC
TRBV7-9	.	.	TRBJ1-5	CASSSAGGAENQPQHF	TGTGCCAGCAGCTCCGCGGGGGGGGCCGAGAATCAGCCCCAGCATTTT
TRBV6-1	.	once	TRBJ2-7	CASSEARWRNEQYF	TGTGCCAGCAGTGAAGCGCGATGGCGGAACGAGCAGTACTTC
TRBV6-1	.	.	TRBJ1-1	CASSDRENTEAFF	TGTGCCAGCAGTGACAGGGAGAACACTGAAGCTTTCTTT
TRBV4-1	TRBD2	.	TRBJ2-5	CASSQDLASGRAGETQYF	TGCGCCAGCAGCCAAGATTTGGCTAGCGGGAGGGCCGGGGAGACCCAGTACTTC
TRBV27	.	.	TRBJ1-6	CASSSSEGRGNSPLHF	TGTGCCAGCAGTTCCAGCGAGGGGCGGGGGAATTCACCCCTCCACTTT
TRBV5-4	.	few	TRBJ1-3	CASSLDRANTIYF	TGTGCCAGCAGCTTGGACAGGGCAAACACCATATATTTT
TRBV5-1	TRBD1	.	TRBJ1-4	CASSFTGQGREKLFF	TGCGCCAGCAGCTTTACCGGACAGGGTCGCGAAAAACTGTTTTTT
TRBV9	TRBD2	.	TRBJ2-1	CASSSREGPESSYNEQFF	TGTGCCAGCAGCAGCCGGGAGGGTCCAGAGAGCTCCTACAATGAGCAGTTCTTC
TRBV18	.	.	TRBJ1-2	CASSPGQSRANYGYTF	TGTGCCAGCTCCCCCGGACAGTCCAGAGCTAACTATGGCTACACCTTC
TRBV3-1/TRBV3-2	.	.	TRBJ2-5	CASSQPYQETQYF	TGTGCCAGCAGCCAACCGTACCAAGAGACCCAGTACTTC
TRBV27	.	.	TRBJ1-4	CASSLNSGGYEKLFF	TGTGCCAGCAGTTTAAACTCAGGTGGTTATGAAAAACTGTTTTTT
TRBV7-8	.	.	TRBJ1-3	CASSLARANGNTIYF	TGTGCCAGCAGCTTAGCGAGGGCGAATGGAAACACCATATATTTT
TRBV19	TRBD2	.	TRBJ2-2	CASSRSGGWLKSAGELFF	TGTGCCAGTAGCAGGAGCGGGGGGTGGCTCAAGTCCGCCGGGGAGCTGTTTTTT
TRBV3-1/TRBV3-2	.	.	TRBJ1-3	CASSQDSGGGNTIYF	TGTGCCAGCAGCCAAGATTCCGGGGGGGGAAACACCATATATTTT
TRBV6-4	.	.	TRBJ1-5	CASIPADSETNQPQHF	TGTGCCAGCATCCCCGCGGACTCGGAAACAAATCAGCCCCAGCATTTT
TRBV30	.	.	TRBJ1-4	CAWSGGAGNEKLFF	TGTGCCTGGAGTGGTGGGGCTGGTAATGAAAAACTGTTTTTT
TRBV27	TRBD1	.	TRBJ1-6	CASSSDRANSPLHF	TGTGCCAGCAGTTCCGACAGGGCTAATTCACCCCTCCACTTT
TRBV9	.	.	TRBJ1-1	CASSVGSLGTVNTEAFF	TGTGCCAGCAGCGTAGGATCCCTCGGGACGGTGAACACTGAAGCTTTCTTT
TRBV10-1	.	.	TRBJ2-7	CASSESLYEQYF	TGCGCCAGCAGTGAGTCTCTCTACGAGCAGTACTTC
TRBV2	TRBD1	.	TRBJ2-6	CASSAGTGGPGANVLTF	TGTGCCAGCAGTGCCGGGACAGGGGGACCTGGGGCCAACGTCCTGACTTTC
TRBV6-6	.	.	TRBJ2-3	CASHNERGTDTQYF	TGTGCCAGCCACAACGAACGGGGCACAGATACGCAGTATTTT
TRBV19	TRBD1	.	TRBJ1-4	CATKGAIGEKLFF	TGTGCCACCAAGGGGGCTATAGGGGAAAAACTGTTTTTT
TRBV5-1	.	.	TRBJ2-5	CASSGTGSRETQYF	TGCGCCAGCAGCGGAACAGGGTCGCGGGAGACCCAGTACTTC
TRBV13	.	.	TRBJ2-5	CASSSDRWETQYF	TGTGCCAGCAGCTCAGACAGGTGGGAGACCCAGTACTTC
TRBV2	TRBD1	.	TRBJ1-6	CASSLPGQGNSPLHF	TGTGCCAGCAGTCTACCGGGACAGGGGAATTCACCCCTCCACTTT
TRBV4-3	.	.	TRBJ1-2	CASSQIPNYGYTF	TGCGCCAGCAGCCAAATCCCTAACTATGGCTACACCTTC
TRBV27	TRBD1	.	TRBJ1-4	CASSLLPGQGSPLNEKLFF	TGTGCCAGCAGTTTGTTACCGGGACAGGGGTCCCCCCTTAATGAAAAACTGTTTTTT
TRBV11-1	.	.	TRBJ2-5	CASTKSGVETQYF	TGTGCCAGCACCAAATCAGGGGTCGAGACCCAGTACTTC
TRBV7-9	.	.	TRBJ2-7	CASSPPGGTISEQYF	TGTGCCAGCAGCCCCCCCGGGGGCACTATATCCGAGCAGTACTTC
TRBV5-3	TRBD2	.	TRBJ2-3	CARSGRAPFTDTQYF	TGTGCCAGAAGCGGGAGGGCCCCGTTCACAGATACGCAGTATTTT